These 12 T cell receptor beta chains share one sample of origin, sequenced in a study of shared clonotypes between healthy human individuals. Cells designated naive CD8 were CD45RO-negative and were positively selected for CCR7, with terminally differentiated effector memory CD45RA+ cells excluded. Clones were sequenced by immunoSEQ multiplex PCR, and TCRdb holds only the in-frame ones, with some missing. The data show around 2,000,000 clones, less than 95% seen once. Sequencing was carried out using naive CD8+ T cells sorted from blood. These receptor sequences come from a man in his late teens or twenties in good health.

The chain has TRBV9 and TRBJ2-1; a weak D match, TRBD2 (5 bases). CDR1 SGDLS and CDR2 YYNGEE come from the germline V gene. This CDR3 has 12 residues. V lost 0 bases to trimming and J lost 10 bases, with 8 bases between them. In DNA, the CDR3 is TGTGCCAGCAGCGTAGTACTAGGGGAGCAGTTCTTC. This encodes CASSVVLGEQFF.

Details on this clone: The same CDR3 arises from other DNA sequences in this sample as well. The chain has TRBV28 and TRBJ1-2; D uncertain. Germline CDR1 reads MDHEN; CDR2 reads SYDVKM. V dropped 4 bases and J dropped 0 bases, with 0 bases sitting between them. CDR3 length: 11 amino acids. This chain's CDR3 is CASSSNYGYTF. The CDR3 DNA sequence: TGTGCCAGCAGTTCTAACTATGGCTACACCTTC.

The chain is built from TRBV6-6 and TRBJ2-3, with D unresolved. Per germline, CDR1 MNHNY and CDR2 SVGAGI (reference sequence). This CDR3 is built from 14 residues. Trimming stripped 2 bases from V and 6 bases from J, with 12 bases between. The CDR3 reads CASSYASPADTQYF. CDR3 DNA: TGTGCCAGCAGTTACGCGAGCCCCGCGGATACGCAGTATTTT.

Turning to this clone: The identical CDR3 is also encoded by other nucleotide sequences in the sample. The chain links TRBV13 to TRBJ2-7; D is uncertain. The V gene lost 3 bases and the J gene lost 0 bases, with 6 bases spanning the gap. This CDR3 has 13 residues. Germline loops: CDR1 PRHDT, CDR2 FYEKMQ (reference sequence). This chain's CDR3 is CASSLASSYEQYF. DNA for the CDR3: TGTGCCAGCAGCTTGGCTAGCTCCTACGAGCAGTACTTC.

The rearrangement links TRBV27 to TRBJ2-1, with 7 nucleotides matching TRBD2. V lost 5 bases and J lost 6; bases outside the gene matches: 10. Germline assignment: CDR1 MNHEY and CDR2 SMNVEV (reference sequence). The CDR3 has 15 amino acids. The CDR3 DNA is TGTGCCAGCAGTCCCCTAGCGGCGACAGCCAATGAGCAGTTCTTC. Translating gives CASSPLAATANEQFF.

The rearrangement joins TRBV11-2 to TRBJ1-4; D is ambiguous. This CDR3 is built from 14 residues. The germline gives CDR1 SGHAT, CDR2 FQNNGV. The V and J ends lost 4 bases and 5 bases respectively, with 11 bases between them. CDR3 amino acids: CASSSLWANEKLFF. CDR3 sequence (DNA): TGTGCCAGCAGCTCCTTATGGGCGAATGAAAAACTGTTTTTT.

The V gene is TRBV5-1, the J gene TRBJ1-1; TRBD1 might be the D (6 bases). CDR1 is SGHRS, CDR2 YFSETQ, per germline. This CDR3 is 17 amino acids long. V dropped 1 base and J dropped 0 bases, with 16 bases sitting between them. The CDR3 nucleotides are TGCGCCAGCAGCTTGAGGGGGGCGAATGGTATGAACACTGAAGCTTTCTTT. Its protein product is CASSLRGANGMNTEAFF.

Regarding this clone: This same CDR3 is encoded by further DNA sequences in the sample. The J gene is TRBJ2-2, the V gene TRBV9, with 7 bases matching TRBD2. The CDR3 spans 13 residues. The J segment lost 2 bases and the V segment lost 5 bases, leaving 0 bases of the junction unmatched. Per germline, CDR1 SGDLS and CDR2 YYNGEE. The CDR3 sequence: CASRGLNTGELFF. The CDR3 nucleotides read TGTGCCAGCAGGGGACTAAACACCGGGGAGCTGTTTTTT.

The chain uses TRBV6-1 and TRBJ2-5; 7 bases map to TRBD2. J gave up 5 bases and V 3 bases, and 9 bases lay outside the gene matches. Germline lookup yields CDR1 MNHNS and CDR2 SASEGT. The CDR3 extends over 15 amino acids. The CDR3 spells CASSDPPRGSETQYF. DNA of the CDR3: TGTGCCAGCAGTGACCCGCCGCGGGGGTCGGAGACCCAGTACTTC.

This clone was detected only a few times. The V and J genes are TRBV19 and TRBJ1-1; perhaps TRBD1 as D (6 bases). The CDR3 has 15 residues. Germline V CDR1 and CDR2: LNHDA, SQIVND (reference sequence). The germline V and J ends were trimmed by 5 bases and 1 base, with 14 bases remaining between them. The DNA for the CDR3 is TGTGCCAGTAGTCAGGGGCCCTTCACGAACACTGAAGCTTTCTTT. It codes for CASSQGPFTNTEAFF.

This chain joins TRBV7-9 and TRBJ2-5; possibly TRBD1 or TRBD2 for D (6 bases each). The CDR3 spans 14 residues. Per germline, CDR1 SEHNR and CDR2 FQNEAQ (reference sequence). V was clipped by 4 bases and J by 5 bases, with 14 bases between them. The CDR3 DNA reads TGTGCCAGCAGCTATCCACAGGGAGGTGAGACCCAGTACTTC. Protein: CASSYPQGGETQYF.

The V and J genes are TRBV7-9 and TRBJ2-7; possibly TRBD1 for D (6 bases). Deletions cut 5 bases from V and 2 bases from J, with 16 bases between. This CDR3 is 15 amino acids long. Per the germline V gene, CDR1 is SEHNR and CDR2 is FQNEAQ (reference sequence). CDR3 bases: TGTGCCAGCAGCCCTAGACGGGACATCGCCTACGAGCAGTACTTC. Its translation: CASSPRRDIAYEQYF.